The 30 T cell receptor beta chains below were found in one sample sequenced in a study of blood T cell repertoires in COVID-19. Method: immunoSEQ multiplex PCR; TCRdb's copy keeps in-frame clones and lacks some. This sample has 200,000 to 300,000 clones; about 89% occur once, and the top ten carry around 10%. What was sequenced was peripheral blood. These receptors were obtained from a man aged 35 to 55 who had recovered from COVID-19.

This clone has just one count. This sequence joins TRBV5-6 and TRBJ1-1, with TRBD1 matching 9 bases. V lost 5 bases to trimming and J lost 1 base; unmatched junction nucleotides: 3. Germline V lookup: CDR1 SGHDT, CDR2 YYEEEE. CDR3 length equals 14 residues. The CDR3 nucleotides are TGTGCCAGCAGACGGGACAGGGAGAACACTGAAGCTTTCTTT. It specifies CASRRDRENTEAFF. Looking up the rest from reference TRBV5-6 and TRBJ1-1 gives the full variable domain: DAGVTQSPTHLIKTRGQQVTLRCSPKSGHDTVSWYQQALGQGPQFIFQYYEEEERQRGNFPDRFSGHQFPNYSSELNVNALLLGDSALYLCASRRDRENTEAFFGQGTRLTVV.

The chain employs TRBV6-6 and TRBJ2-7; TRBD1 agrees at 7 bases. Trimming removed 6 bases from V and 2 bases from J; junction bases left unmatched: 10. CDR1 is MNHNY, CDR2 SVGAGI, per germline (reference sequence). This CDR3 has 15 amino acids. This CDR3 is CASRPPRDRAYEQYF. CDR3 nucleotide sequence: TGTGCCAGCAGACCTCCCCGGGACAGAGCCTACGAGCAGTACTTC.

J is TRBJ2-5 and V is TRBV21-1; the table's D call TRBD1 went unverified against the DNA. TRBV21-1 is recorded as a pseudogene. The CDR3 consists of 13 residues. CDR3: CASSPRQQETQYF. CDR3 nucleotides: TGTGCCAGCAGCCCCCGACAACAAGAGACCCAGTACTTC.

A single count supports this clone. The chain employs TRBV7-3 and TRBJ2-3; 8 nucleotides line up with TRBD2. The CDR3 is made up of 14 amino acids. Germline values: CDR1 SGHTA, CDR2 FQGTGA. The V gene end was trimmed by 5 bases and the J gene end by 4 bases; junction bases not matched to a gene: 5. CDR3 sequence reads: CASSLSGTADTQYF. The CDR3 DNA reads TGTGCCAGCAGCCTTAGCGGGACTGCAGATACGCAGTATTTT.

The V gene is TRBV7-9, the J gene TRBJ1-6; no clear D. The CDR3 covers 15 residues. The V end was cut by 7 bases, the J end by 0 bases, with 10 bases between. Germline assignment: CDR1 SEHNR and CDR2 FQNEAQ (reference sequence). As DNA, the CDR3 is TGTGCCAGCACCCTAGGGAGCTCCTATAATTCACCCCTCCACTTT. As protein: CASTLGSSYNSPLHF.

Here the CDR3 reads CATLTRQGVSGYTF. Here the CDR3 DNA reads TGTGCCACCCTGACGCGACAGGGAGTATCTGGCTACACCTTC. The chain joins TRBV10-3 to TRBJ1-2, with TRBD1 identical over 7 bases. V shed 10 bases and J 7 bases; nucleotides not matched to a gene: 15. Per germline, CDR1 ENHRY and CDR2 SYGVKD. CDR3 size: 14 residues.

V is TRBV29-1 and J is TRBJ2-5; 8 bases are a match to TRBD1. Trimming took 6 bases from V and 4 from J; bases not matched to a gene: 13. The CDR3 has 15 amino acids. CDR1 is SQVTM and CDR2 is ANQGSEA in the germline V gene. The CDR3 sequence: CSVEGQDPRGETQYF. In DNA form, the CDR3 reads TGCAGCGTGGAGGGACAGGATCCCCGTGGAGAGACCCAGTACTTC.

Here the CDR3 reads CATRGPSTDTQYF. As DNA, the CDR3 is TGTGCCACCCGCGGGCCCTCCACAGATACGCAGTATTTT. This chain links TRBV24-1 with TRBJ2-3; weak D call: TRBD2 (5 bases). Germline V gives CDR1 KGHDR, CDR2 SFDVKD. With 9 bases removed from V and 2 bases from J, the gap between germline ends came to 11 bases. This CDR3 contains 13 residues.

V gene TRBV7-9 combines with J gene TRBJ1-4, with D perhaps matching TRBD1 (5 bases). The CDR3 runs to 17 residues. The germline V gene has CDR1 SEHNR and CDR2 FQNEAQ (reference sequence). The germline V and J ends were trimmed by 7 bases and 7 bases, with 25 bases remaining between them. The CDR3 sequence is CASTSRGPRGGGEKLFF. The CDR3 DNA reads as TGTGCCAGCACCTCTCGGGGCCCGCGGGGCGGGGGTGAAAAACTGTTTTTT.

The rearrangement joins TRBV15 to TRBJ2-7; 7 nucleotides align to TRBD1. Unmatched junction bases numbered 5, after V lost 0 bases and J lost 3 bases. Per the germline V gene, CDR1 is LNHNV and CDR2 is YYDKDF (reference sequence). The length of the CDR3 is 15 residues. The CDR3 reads CATSRDITGDYEQYF. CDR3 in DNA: TGTGCCACCAGCAGAGATATAACAGGGGACTACGAGCAGTACTTC.

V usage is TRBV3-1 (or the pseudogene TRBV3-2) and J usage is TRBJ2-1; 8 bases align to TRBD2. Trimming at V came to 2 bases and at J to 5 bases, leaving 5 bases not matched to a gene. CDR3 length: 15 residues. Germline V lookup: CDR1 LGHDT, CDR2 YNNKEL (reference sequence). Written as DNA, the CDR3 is TGTGCCAGCAGCCAACTTAGCGGGGAGCACAATGAGCAGTTCTTC. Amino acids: CASSQLSGEHNEQFF.

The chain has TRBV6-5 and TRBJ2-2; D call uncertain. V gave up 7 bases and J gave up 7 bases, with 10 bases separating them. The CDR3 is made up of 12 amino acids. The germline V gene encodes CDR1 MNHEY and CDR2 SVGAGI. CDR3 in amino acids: CASTEYGGELFF. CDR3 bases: TGTGCCAGCACCGAGTATGGCGGGGAGCTGTTTTTT.

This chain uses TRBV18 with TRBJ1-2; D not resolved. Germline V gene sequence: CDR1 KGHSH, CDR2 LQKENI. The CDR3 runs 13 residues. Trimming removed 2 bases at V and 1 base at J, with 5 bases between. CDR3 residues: CASSPGLNYGYTF. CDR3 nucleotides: TGTGCCAGCTCACCAGGCCTTAACTATGGCTACACCTTC.

The chain's CDR3 is CASRAGGRGYTF. In DNA, the CDR3 is TGTGCCAGCAGAGCGGGCGGGCGTGGCTACACCTTC. The chain carries TRBV27 and TRBJ1-2; D remains ambiguous. This CDR3 has 12 amino acids. Trimming shortened V by 6 bases and J by 7 bases, and 12 bases separated the two germline ends. Looked up from germline, CDR1 is MNHEY and CDR2 is SMNVEV (reference sequence).

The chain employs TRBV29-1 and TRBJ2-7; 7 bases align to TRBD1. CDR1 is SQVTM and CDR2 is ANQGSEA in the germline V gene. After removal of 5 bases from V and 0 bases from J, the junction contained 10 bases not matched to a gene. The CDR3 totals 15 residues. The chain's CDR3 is CSVSPRQGSSYEQYF. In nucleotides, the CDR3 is TGCAGCGTTTCACCCCGACAGGGTAGCTCCTACGAGCAGTACTTC.

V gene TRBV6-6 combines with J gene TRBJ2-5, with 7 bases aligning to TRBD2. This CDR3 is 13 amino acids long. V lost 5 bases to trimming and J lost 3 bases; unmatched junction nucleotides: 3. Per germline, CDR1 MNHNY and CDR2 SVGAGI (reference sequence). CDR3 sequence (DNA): TGTGCCAGCAGTCCCGGACTAGAAGAGACCCAGTACTTC. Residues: CASSPGLEETQYF.

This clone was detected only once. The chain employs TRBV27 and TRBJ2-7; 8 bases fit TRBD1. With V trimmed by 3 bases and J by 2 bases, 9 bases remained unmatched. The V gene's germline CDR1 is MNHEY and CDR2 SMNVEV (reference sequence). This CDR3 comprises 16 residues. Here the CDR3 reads CASSFSGGTLAYEQYF. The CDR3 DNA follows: TGTGCCAGCAGTTTTTCAGGGGGCACTCTTGCCTACGAGCAGTACTTC.

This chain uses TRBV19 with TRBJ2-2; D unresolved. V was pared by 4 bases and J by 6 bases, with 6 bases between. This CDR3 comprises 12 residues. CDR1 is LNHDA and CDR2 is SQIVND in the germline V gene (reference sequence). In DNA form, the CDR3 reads TGTGCCAGTAGTAACTATCCCGGGGAGCTGTTTTTT. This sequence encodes CASSNYPGELFF.

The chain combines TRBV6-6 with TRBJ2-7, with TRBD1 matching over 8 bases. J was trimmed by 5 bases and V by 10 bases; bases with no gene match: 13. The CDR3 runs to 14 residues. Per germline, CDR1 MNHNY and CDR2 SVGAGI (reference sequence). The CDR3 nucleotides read TGTGCCACCGACACTCCGGACAGGGACCACGAGCAGTACTTC. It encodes CATDTPDRDHEQYF.

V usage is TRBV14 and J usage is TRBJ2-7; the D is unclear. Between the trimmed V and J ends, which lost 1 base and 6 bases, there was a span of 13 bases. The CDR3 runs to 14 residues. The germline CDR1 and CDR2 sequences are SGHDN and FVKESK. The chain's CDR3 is CASSQGLGVSEQYF. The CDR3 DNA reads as TGTGCCAGCAGCCAAGGGCTAGGTGTGTCCGAGCAGTACTTC.

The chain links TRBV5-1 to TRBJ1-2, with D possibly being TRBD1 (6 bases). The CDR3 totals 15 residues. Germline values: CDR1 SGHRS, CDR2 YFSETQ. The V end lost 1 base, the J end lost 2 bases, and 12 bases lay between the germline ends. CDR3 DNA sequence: TGCGCCAGCAGCTTGCGTGCAGGGGAAAACTATGGCTACACCTTC. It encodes CASSLRAGENYGYTF.

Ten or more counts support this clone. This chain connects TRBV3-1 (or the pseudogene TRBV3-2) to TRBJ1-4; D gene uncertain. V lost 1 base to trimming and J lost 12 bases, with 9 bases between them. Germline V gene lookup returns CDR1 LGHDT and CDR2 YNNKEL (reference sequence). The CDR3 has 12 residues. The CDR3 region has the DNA TGTGCCAGCAGCCAAGCGTCCCGGGAACTGTTTTTT. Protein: CASSQASRELFF.

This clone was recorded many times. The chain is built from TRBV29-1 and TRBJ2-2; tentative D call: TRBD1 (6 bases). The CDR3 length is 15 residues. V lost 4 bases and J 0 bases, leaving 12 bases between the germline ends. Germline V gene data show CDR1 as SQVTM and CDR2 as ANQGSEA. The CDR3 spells CSVVGGATNTGELFF. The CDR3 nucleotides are TGCAGCGTTGTTGGGGGCGCTACGAACACCGGGGAGCTGTTTTTT.

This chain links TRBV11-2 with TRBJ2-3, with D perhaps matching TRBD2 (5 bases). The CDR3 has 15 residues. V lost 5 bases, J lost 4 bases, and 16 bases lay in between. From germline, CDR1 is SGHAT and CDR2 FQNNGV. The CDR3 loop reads CASSPGWGAADTQYF. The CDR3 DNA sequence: TGTGCCAGCAGCCCAGGCTGGGGAGCAGCAGATACGCAGTATTTT.

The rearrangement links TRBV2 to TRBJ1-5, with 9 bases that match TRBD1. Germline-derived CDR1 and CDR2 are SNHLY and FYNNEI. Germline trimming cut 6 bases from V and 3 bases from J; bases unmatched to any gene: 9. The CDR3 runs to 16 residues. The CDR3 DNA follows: TGTGCCAGCAGAGAAAGGACAGGGGCTAACAATCAGCCCCAGCATTTT. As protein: CASRERTGANNQPQHF.

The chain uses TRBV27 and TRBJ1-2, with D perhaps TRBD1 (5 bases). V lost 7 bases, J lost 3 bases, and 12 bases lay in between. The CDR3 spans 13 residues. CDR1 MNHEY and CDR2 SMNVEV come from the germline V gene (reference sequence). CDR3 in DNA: TGTGCCAGCAAAGACAGACTCCACTATGGCTACACCTTC. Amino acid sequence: CASKDRLHYGYTF.

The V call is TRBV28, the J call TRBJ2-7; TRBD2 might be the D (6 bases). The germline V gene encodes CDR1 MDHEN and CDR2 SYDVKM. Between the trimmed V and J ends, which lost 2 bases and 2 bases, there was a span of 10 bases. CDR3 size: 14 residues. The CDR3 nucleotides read TGTGCCAGCAGTTTAGCGGGGAACGCCTACGAGCAGTACTTC. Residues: CASSLAGNAYEQYF.

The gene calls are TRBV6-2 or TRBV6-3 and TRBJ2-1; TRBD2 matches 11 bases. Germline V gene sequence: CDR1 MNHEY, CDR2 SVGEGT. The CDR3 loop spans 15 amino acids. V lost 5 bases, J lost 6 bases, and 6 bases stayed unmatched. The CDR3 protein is CASSDLAGGGNEQFF. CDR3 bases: TGTGCCAGCAGTGACCTAGCGGGAGGCGGCAATGAGCAGTTCTTC.

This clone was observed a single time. In nucleotides, the CDR3 is TGTGCCAGCAGCTCCGATGGTAGGGAGAATTCACCCCTCCACTTT. As protein: CASSSDGRENSPLHF. The rearrangement uses TRBV7-9 and TRBJ1-6; D not resolved. The germline gives CDR1 SEHNR, CDR2 FQNEAQ (reference sequence). This CDR3 has 15 residues. Trimming removed 4 bases at V and 7 bases at J, with 14 bases between.

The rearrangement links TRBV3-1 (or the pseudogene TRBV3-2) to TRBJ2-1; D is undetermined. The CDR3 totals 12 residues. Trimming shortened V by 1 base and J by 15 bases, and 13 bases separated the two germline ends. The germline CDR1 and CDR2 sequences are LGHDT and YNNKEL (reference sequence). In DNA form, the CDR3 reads TGTGCCAGCAGCCAAGGAGGCCAAGCCCCGTTCTTC. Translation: CASSQGGQAPFF.